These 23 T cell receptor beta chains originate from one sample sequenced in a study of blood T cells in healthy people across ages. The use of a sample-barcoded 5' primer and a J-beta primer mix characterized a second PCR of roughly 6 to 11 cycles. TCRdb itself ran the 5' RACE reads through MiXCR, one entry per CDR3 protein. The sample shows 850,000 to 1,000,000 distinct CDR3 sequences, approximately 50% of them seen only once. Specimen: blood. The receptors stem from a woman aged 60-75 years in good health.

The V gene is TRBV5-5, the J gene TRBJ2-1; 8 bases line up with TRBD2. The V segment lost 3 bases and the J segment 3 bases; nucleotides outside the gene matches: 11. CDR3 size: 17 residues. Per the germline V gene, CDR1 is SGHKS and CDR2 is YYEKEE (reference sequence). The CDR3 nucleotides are TGTGCCAGCAGCTCGTCGACGACTAGCGTTTTCTACAATGAGCAGTTCTTC. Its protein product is CASSSSTTSVFYNEQFF.

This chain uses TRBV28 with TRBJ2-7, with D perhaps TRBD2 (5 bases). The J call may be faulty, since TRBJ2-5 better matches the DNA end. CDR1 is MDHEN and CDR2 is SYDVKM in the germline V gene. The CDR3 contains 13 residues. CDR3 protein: CASSWELMGTQYF. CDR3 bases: TGTGCCAGCAGTTGGGAGCTAATGGGGACCCAGTACTTC.

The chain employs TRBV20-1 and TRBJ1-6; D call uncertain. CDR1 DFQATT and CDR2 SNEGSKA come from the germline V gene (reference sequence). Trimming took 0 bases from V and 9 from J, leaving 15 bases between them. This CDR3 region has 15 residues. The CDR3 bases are TGCAGTGCTAGAGATGGAATTGGAATCCTTTCACCCCTCCACTTT. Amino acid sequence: CSARDGIGILSPLHF.

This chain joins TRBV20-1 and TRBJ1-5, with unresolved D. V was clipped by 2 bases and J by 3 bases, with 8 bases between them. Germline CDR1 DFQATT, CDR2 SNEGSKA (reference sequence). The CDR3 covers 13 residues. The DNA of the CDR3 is TGCAGTGCTAGATTAGGGAACAATCAGCCCCAGCATTTT. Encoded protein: CSARLGNNQPQHF.

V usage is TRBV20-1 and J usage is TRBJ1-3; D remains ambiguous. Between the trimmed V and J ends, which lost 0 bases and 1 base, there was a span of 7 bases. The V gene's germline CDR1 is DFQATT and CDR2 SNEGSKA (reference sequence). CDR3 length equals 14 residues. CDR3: CSARDIVSGNTIYF. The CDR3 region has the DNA TGCAGTGCTAGAGATATCGTATCTGGAAACACCATATATTTT.

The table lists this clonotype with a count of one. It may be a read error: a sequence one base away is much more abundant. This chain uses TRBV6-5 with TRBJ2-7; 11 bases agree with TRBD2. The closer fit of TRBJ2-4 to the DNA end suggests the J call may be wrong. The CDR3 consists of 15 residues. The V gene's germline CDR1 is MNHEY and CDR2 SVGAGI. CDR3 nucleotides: TGTACCAGCAGCCCCGGGGTAGCGGGAGGGAACATTCAGTACTTC. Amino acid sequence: CTSSPGVAGGNIQYF.

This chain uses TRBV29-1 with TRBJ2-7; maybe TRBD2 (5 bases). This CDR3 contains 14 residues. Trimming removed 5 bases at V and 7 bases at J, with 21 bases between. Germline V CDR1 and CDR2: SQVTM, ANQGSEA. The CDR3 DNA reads TGCAGCGTTCTTACAGCGGAAGCCTACAATGAGCAGTACTTC. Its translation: CSVLTAEAYNEQYF.

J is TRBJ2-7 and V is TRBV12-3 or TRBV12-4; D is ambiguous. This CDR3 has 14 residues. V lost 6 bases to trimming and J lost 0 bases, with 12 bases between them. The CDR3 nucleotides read TGTGCCAGCAGCCCCCAACTCAACTCCTACGAGCAGTACTTC. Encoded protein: CASSPQLNSYEQYF.

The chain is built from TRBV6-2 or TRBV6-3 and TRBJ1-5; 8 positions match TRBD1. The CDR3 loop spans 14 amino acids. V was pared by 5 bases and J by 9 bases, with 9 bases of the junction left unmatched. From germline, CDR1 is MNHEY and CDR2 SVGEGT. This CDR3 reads CASSTDLTGGPQHF. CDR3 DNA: TGTGCCAGCAGTACCGACCTAACAGGGGGGCCCCAGCATTTT.

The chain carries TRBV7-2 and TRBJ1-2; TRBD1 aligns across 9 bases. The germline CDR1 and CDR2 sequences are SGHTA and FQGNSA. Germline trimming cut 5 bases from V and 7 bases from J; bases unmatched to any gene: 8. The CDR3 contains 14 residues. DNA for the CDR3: TGTGCCAGCAGCGTGAGCGCGGACAGGGGTGGCTACACCTTC. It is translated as CASSVSADRGGYTF.

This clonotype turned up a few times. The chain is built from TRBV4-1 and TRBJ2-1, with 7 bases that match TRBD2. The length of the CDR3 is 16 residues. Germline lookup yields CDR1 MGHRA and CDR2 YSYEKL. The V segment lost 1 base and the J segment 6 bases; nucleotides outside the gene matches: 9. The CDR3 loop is CASSQVPRGSGNEQFF. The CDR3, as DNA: TGCGCCAGCAGCCAAGTTCCCCGCGGGAGCGGCAATGAGCAGTTCTTC.

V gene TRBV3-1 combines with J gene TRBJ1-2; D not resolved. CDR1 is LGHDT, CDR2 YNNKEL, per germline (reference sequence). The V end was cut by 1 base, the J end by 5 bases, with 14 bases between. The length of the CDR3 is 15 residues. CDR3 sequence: CASSQVTTNPYGYTF. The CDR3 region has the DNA TGTGCCAGCAGCCAAGTTACAACAAACCCTTATGGCTACACCTTC. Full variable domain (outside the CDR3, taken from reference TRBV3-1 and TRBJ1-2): DTAVSQTPKYLVTQMGNDKSIKCEQNLGHDTMYWYKQDSKKFLKIMFSYNNKELIINETVPNRFSPKSPDKAHLNLHINSLELGDSAVYFCASSQVTTNPYGYTFGSGTRLTVV.

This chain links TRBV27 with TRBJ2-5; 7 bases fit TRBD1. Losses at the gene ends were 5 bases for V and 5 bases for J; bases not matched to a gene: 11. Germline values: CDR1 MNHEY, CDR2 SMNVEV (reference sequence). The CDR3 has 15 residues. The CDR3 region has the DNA TGTGCCAGCAGTCCGAGACAGGGCAGTCGTGAGACCCAGTACTTC. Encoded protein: CASSPRQGSRETQYF.

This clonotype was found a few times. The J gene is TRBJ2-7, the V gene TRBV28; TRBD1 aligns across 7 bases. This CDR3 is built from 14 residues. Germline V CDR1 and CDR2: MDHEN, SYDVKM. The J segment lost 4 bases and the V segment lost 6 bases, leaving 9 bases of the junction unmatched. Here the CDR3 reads CASRRGPALYEQYF. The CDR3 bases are TGTGCCAGCAGAAGGGGGCCCGCTCTGTACGAGCAGTACTTC. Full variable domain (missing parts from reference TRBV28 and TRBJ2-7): DVKVTQSSRYLVKRTGEKVFLECVQDMDHENMFWYRQDPGLGLRLIYFSYDVKMKEKGDIPEGYSVSREKKERFSLILESASTNQTSMYLCASRRGPALYEQYFGPGTRLTVT.

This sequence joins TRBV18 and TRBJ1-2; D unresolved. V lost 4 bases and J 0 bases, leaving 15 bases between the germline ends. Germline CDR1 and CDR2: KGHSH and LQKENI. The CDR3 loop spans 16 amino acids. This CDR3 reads CASSLTAQQANYGYTF. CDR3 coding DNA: TGTGCCAGCTCACTTACGGCCCAGCAAGCTAACTATGGCTACACCTTC.

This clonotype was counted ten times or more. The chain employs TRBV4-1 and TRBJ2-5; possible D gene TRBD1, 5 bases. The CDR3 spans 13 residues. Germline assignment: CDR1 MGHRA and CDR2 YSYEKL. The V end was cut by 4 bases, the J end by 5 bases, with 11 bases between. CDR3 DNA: TGCGCCAGCAGCCCCAGGGTCGGGGAGACCCAGTACTTC. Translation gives CASSPRVGETQYF.

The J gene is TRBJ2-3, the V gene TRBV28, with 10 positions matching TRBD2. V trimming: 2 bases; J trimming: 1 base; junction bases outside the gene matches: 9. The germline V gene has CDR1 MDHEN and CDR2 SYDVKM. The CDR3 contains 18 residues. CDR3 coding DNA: TGTGCCAGCAGTTTACCTGGACTAGCGGTAAAACGCACAGATACGCAGTATTTT. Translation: CASSLPGLAVKRTDTQYF.

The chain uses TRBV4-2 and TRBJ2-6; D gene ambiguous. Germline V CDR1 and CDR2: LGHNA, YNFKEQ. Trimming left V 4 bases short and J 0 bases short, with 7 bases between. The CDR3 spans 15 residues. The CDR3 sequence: CASSPGYSGANVLTF. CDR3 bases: TGTGCCAGCAGCCCCGGATACTCTGGGGCCAACGTCCTGACTTTC.

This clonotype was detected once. CDR3 amino acids: CASTPDRTYEQYF. The CDR3 nucleotides are TGTGCCAGCACCCCGGACAGGACCTACGAGCAGTACTTC. The gene calls are TRBV28 and TRBJ2-7; 7 bases fit TRBD1. The V gene end was trimmed by 7 bases and the J gene end by 2 bases; junction bases not matched to a gene: 5. Per germline, CDR1 MDHEN and CDR2 SYDVKM. The CDR3 runs 13 residues.

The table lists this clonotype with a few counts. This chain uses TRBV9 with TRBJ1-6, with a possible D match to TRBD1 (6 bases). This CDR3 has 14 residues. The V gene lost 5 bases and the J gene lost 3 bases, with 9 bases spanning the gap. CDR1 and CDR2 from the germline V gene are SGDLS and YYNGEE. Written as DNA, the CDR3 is TGTGCCAGCAGTCAGACAGGCTATAATTCACCCCTCCACTTT. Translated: CASSQTGYNSPLHF.

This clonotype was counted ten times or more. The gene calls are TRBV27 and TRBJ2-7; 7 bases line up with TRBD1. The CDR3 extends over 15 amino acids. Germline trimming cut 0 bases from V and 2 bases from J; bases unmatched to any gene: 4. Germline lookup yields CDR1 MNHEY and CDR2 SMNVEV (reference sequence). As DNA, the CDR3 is TGTGCCAGCAGTTTATCAGGGGGCCCAACCTACGAGCAGTACTTC. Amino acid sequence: CASSLSGGPTYEQYF.

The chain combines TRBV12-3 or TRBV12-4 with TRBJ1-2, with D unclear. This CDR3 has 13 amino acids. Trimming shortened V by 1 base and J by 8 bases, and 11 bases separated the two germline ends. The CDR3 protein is CASSLEGSRGYTF. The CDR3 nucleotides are TGTGCCAGCAGTTTAGAAGGGAGTCGCGGCTACACCTTC.

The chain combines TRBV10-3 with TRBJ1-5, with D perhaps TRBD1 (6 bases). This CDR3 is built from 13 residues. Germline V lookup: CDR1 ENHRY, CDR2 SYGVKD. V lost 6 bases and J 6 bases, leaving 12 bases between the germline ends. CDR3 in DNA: TGTGCCATCAGCCAGGGGAGGGGTCAGCCCCAGCATTTT. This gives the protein CAISQGRGQPQHF.